This is a list of T cell receptor beta chains from one sample in a study of blood T cell repertoires in COVID-19. Method: immunoSEQ multiplex PCR; TCRdb's copy keeps in-frame clones and lacks some. Of around 250,000 clones in the sample, around 83% were seen once. The sequencing input was peripheral blood. These receptor sequences come from a middle-aged woman who had recovered from COVID-19. Each CDR3 is given with its conserved first and last residue. Fields, in order: V gene, J gene, D gene, clone size, CDR3 protein, CDR3 DNA. The D gene is left open where the match is weak. A row's size may be missing; if present it is once, few, many or a size class.

>TRBV28|TRBJ2-5|-|-
CASSLAPLRVQETQYF
TGTGCCAGCAGCCTTGCCCCGTTACGAGTACAAGAGACCCAGTACTTC
>TRBV28|TRBJ1-1|-|-
CASSSVTRKSGEAFF
TGTGCCAGCAGTTCCGTTACCCGGAAGTCAGGGGAAGCTTTCTTT
>TRBV4-2|TRBJ2-4|-|-
CASSLGRNIQYF
TGTGCCAGCAGTCTTGGCAGGAACATTCAGTACTTC
>TRBV2|TRBJ2-2|TRBD1|-
CASSVQGAGNTGELFF
TGTGCCAGCAGTGTACAGGGGGCCGGGAACACCGGGGAGCTGTTTTTT
>TRBV28|TRBJ1-2|-|once
CASSLVKGANYGYTF
TGTGCCAGCAGTTTAGTTAAGGGAGCTAACTATGGCTACACCTTC
>TRBV4-1|TRBJ2-7|-|-
CASSQIGRSSYEQYF
TGCGCCAGCAGCCAGATAGGAAGGAGCTCCTACGAGCAGTACTTC
>TRBV5-4|TRBJ2-1|TRBD1|-
CASSTGGTGVAYNEQFF
TGTGCCAGCAGCACTGGCGGGACAGGGGTCGCCTACAATGAGCAGTTCTTC
>TRBV14|TRBJ2-1|-|-
CASSPLSLFTNEQFF
TGTGCCAGCAGCCCACTATCGTTATTTACAAATGAGCAGTTCTTC
>TRBV28|TRBJ2-3|TRBD2|-
CASSSVLAGDTDTQYF
TGTGCCAGCAGTTCTGTGCTAGCGGGGGACACAGATACGCAGTATTTT
>TRBV28|TRBJ1-5|-|-
CASTPGRLNQPQHF
TGTGCCAGTACCCCGGGGAGACTCAATCAGCCCCAGCATTTT
>TRBV11-2|TRBJ2-7|TRBD1|-
CASSSYGVSWDSRYEQYF
TGTGCCAGCAGCTCGTACGGGGTGTCCTGGGACAGCCGGTACGAGCAGTACTTC
>TRBV9|TRBJ1-4|-|-
CASSVGGVDEKLFF
TGTGCCAGCAGCGTAGGGGGGGTCGATGAAAAACTGTTTTTT
>TRBV5-4|TRBJ2-1|TRBD2|once
CASSLAGTSAFEQFF
TGTGCCAGCAGCTTGGCCGGGACTAGCGCGTTTGAGCAGTTCTTC
>TRBV5-1|TRBJ2-1|TRBD2|-
CASSSASGNYNEQFF
TGCGCCAGCAGCTCGGCTAGCGGAAACTACAATGAGCAGTTCTTC
>TRBV10-1|TRBJ2-2|-|few
CASSTSTGELFF
TGCGCCAGCAGTACGAGTACCGGGGAGCTGTTTTTT
>TRBV6-5|TRBJ1-5|TRBD1|-
CASSNRGSNQPQHF
TGTGCCAGCAGTAACAGGGGGAGCAATCAGCCCCAGCATTTT
>TRBV7-2|TRBJ1-6|-|-
CASSLEQGRNSPLHF
TGTGCCAGCAGCTTAGAGCAGGGAAGGAATTCACCCCTCCACTTT
>TRBV10-3|TRBJ2-7|-|-
CAISRAQGGEQYF
TGTGCCATCAGTAGAGCGCAGGGGGGCGAGCAGTACTTC
>TRBV18|TRBJ2-2|TRBD1|-
CASSSGTGSFTGELFF
TGTGCCAGCTCGTCGGGGACAGGATCCTTCACCGGGGAGCTGTTTTTT
>TRBV9|TRBJ2-1|-|-
CASSVGPSANEQFF
TGTGCCAGCAGCGTAGGCCCTAGCGCCAATGAGCAGTTCTTC
>TRBV28|TRBJ2-7|-|-
CASSLIPREQYF
TGTGCCAGCAGCCTTATTCCCAGGGAGCAGTACTTC
>TRBV5-1|TRBJ2-2|TRBD1|-
CASSSLGTGGEELFF
TGCGCCAGCAGCTCACTAGGGACAGGGGGAGAGGAGCTGTTTTTT